The sequence of this T cell receptor beta chain was determined in a study of T cell clones after liver transplantation. Study-wide background: Immunosuppression withdrawal was tried within 2 years after liver transplantation in this trial. Standard immunosuppression, with no induction, continued until 12-24 months after transplant. As an antigen-independent comparator, third-party-reactive TCRbeta sequences came from pre-transplant mixed lymphocyte reactions. Study-level findings and limits: The donor-reactive repertoire was only partly measurable in a couple of subjects, lacking donor cells.

Points on this clone: Its antigen is as yet unknown.

CDR3 length: 15 amino acids. With 7 bases clipped from V and 4 bases from J, the junction kept 6 bases outside the gene matches. Germline assignment: CDR1 SEHNR and CDR2 FQNEAQ (reference sequence). Sequencing used immunoSEQ multiplex PCR; TCRdb keeps in-frame clones, though not all of them. The repertoire consists of 55,000 to 80,000 clones, with over 85% occurring once and the leading ten covering roughly 2.6%. This sequence originates from a human donor who received a liver transplant. The chain combines TRBV7-9 with TRBJ2-3; TRBD2 agrees at 12 bases. The source material was CD4+ T cells from blood, sampled before liver transplant. The chain's CDR3 is CASNPSGRGPDTQYF. In DNA, the CDR3 is TGTGCCAGCAACCCTAGCGGGAGGGGCCCAGATACGCAGTATTTT.